This T cell receptor (beta chain) was captured in a study of response to subunit inactivated influenza vaccine (dated by TCRdb to the late 2010s). Background for the entire study: The study used deep quantitative T cell receptor repertoire profiling to track responses to a trivalent subunit inactivated influenza vaccine.

Study-wide conclusions, independent of this receptor: According to the authors, only a limited number of new T cells may be recruited by each seasonal influenza vaccination.

Library construction relied on RT-PCR. Sequencing instrument: Illumina HiSeq 2500. The public reads were reanalyzed by TCRdb: fastp trimming at Q25, MiXCR alignment, in-frame beta chains only. CDR3 protein sequences are deduplicated, and each keeps its most common genes and DNA. In all, the sample holds around 850,000 distinct CDR3 sequences, and under 20% of those were seen once. About a tenth of the sample is held by the ten biggest clonotypes. The CDR3, cysteine through phenylalanine, is 15 amino acids long. The only DNA kept is the CDR3, 45 bases in frame from the first base. The germline V gene specifies SGHTA as CDR1 and FQGNSA as CDR2. Trimming at the junction amounts to 1 base on V and 4 bases on J, and the germline ends lie 14 bases apart. Notes on this clonotype: This clone's antigen is unknown. No base quality values were provided; no much bigger clone lies one nucleotide off.

The source was PBMCs from blood, collected more than 4 days after vaccination. The TCR sequence derives from a man aged 45-60 years who received an inactivated influenza vaccine. Donor details come from another sample of the same person, matched by shared clones. The V and J genes are TRBV7-2 and TRBJ2-7; a weak D assignment points to TRBD1 (6 bases agree). For the CDR3, the sequence is CASSLGAGEGYEQYF. The nucleotides are TGTGCCAGCAGCTTAGGGGCAGGGGAAGGTTACGAGCAGTACTTC.